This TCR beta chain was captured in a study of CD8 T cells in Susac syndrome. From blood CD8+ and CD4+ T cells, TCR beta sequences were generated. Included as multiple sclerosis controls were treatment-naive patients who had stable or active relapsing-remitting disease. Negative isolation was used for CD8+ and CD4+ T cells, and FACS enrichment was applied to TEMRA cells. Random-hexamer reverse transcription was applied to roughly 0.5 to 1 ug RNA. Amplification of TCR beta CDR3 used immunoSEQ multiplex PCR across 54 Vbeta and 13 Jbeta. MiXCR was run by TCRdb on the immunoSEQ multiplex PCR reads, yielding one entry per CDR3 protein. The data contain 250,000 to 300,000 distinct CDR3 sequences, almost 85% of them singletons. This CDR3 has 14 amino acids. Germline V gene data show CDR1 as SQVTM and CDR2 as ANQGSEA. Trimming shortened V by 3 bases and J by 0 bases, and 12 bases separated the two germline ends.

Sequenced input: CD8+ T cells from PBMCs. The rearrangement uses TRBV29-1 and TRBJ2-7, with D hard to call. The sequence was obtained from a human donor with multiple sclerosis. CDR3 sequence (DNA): TGCAGCGTTGAGTACGGGTGGCGCTCCTACGAGCAGTACTTC. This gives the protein CSVEYGWRSYEQYF.